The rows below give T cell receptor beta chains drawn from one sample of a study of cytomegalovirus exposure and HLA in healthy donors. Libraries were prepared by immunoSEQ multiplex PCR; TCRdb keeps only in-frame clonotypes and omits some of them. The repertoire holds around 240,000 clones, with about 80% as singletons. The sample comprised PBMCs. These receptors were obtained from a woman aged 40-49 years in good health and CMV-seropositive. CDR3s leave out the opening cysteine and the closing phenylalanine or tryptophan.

CDR3aa: ASSVETGGSYGYT; v_gene: TRBV9
CDR3aa: ASSLEGAPSSGNTIY; v_gene: TRBV7-2
CDR3aa: ASSEEVSGGNTIY; v_gene: TRBV2
CDR3aa: ASSSRDRSYEQF; v_gene: TRBV5-4
CDR3aa: ASRPGTGPNQPQH; v_gene: TRBV5-1
CDR3aa: ASSLASTVNYGYT; v_gene: TRBV5-4
CDR3aa: AWSVGRQGGGYT; v_gene: TRBV30
CDR3aa: ASSLGTPRNTEAF; v_gene: TRBV5-4
CDR3aa: ASSLSPGNLLNSPLH; v_gene: TRBV27
CDR3aa: ASSPTGRTGAYEQY; v_gene: TRBV9
CDR3aa: ASSLGGQGKETQY; v_gene: TRBV7-9
CDR3aa: ASSLVSGGRAEAF; v_gene: TRBV19
CDR3aa: ASSLDSNYGYT; v_gene: TRBV11-3
CDR3aa: ASSVNYQQGDYGYT; v_gene: TRBV9
CDR3aa: ASSSGGVEETQY; v_gene: TRBV5-1
CDR3aa: ASSATGGSGNTIY; v_gene: TRBV5-4
CDR3aa: ASSLEARGGSGNTIY; v_gene: TRBV5-1
CDR3aa: ASHRDRDNSPLH; v_gene: TRBV19
CDR3aa: ASSLGLLTGGNTEAF; v_gene: TRBV7-8
CDR3aa: ASSELGQGNQPQH; v_gene: TRBV6-1
CDR3aa: SSSLVISGRNEQY; v_gene: TRBV7-9
CDR3aa: ASSLGVELYNEQF; v_gene: TRBV7-9
CDR3aa: ASSYSNRNTEAF; v_gene: TRBV5-4
CDR3aa: ASSSGLAGTYNEQF; v_gene: TRBV7-9
CDR3aa: ASSYGQGSYNEQF; v_gene: TRBV5-1
CDR3aa: ASSFGVSNEQF; v_gene: TRBV27
CDR3aa: ASSLVRPAGATNSPLH; v_gene: TRBV7-9
CDR3aa: ASSPERKRYGYT; v_gene: TRBV6-6
CDR3aa: ASRGTGSDTGELF; v_gene: TRBV10-2
CDR3aa: AWSVREDTEAF; v_gene: TRBV30
CDR3aa: ASSLSSGGAAGYNEQF; v_gene: TRBV27
CDR3aa: ATGGWAGGTEAF; v_gene: TRBV27
CDR3aa: ASSLESGASGEKLF; v_gene: TRBV4-2
CDR3aa: ASSFRTSGAETQY; v_gene: TRBV5-1
CDR3aa: SAGTDIEQF; v_gene: TRBV20-1
CDR3aa: ASTPRGGGEKLF; v_gene: TRBV7-2
CDR3aa: ASSQMTGRNQPQH; v_gene: TRBV6-5
CDR3aa: ASSLLAGGGTEAF; v_gene: TRBV7-9
CDR3aa: AISEGRVEF; v_gene: TRBV10-3
CDR3aa: ASSYPGGPHNEQF; v_gene: TRBV6-5
CDR3aa: ATSRDRRGAEAGYT; v_gene: TRBV15